The clone carrying this TCR beta chain was observed once. From germline, CDR1 is LNHNV and CDR2 YYDKDF (reference sequence). V gave up 0 bases and J gave up 1 base, with 22 bases separating them. The CDR3 extends over 19 amino acids. This record comes from a study of OX40 agonist ivuxolimab in advanced cancers. This table comes from immunoSEQ multiplex PCR, and its TCRdb copy is limited to in-frame clones, with some not included. The sample carries tens of thousands of clones, 75% to 90% recorded once. This clonotype originated in an adult with an advanced solid tumor such as melanoma, head and neck, liver or kidney cancer. The chain combines TRBV15 with TRBJ2-7, with D perhaps matching TRBD1 or TRBD2 (5 bases each). Sequencing used CD4+ or CD8+ T cells sorted from blood, obtained in a trial of the OX40 agonist ivuxolimab. This chain's CDR3 is CATSRDGADTGRPSYEQYF. In DNA form, the CDR3 reads TGTGCCACCAGCAGAGATGGGGCAGACACGGGGCGCCCTTCCTACGAGCAGTACTTC.